The present entry profiles one T cell receptor (beta chain) with its context. The antigen is undetermined. The data are from a study of a mutant IDH1 vaccine in newly diagnosed glioma. Study-level information: Earlier treatment was radiotherapy, temozolomide, or both, with most getting both. Study results and caveats: Vaccine-induced immune responses occurred in 93.3% of patients.

TCRdb's copy holds only in-frame clones and misses some; the assay was immunoSEQ multiplex PCR. Of over 14,000 clones listed, 75% to 90% are singletons. The length of the CDR3 is 13 residues. Germline CDR1 reads GTSNPN; CDR2 reads SVGIG (reference sequence). V was pared by 8 bases and J by 5 bases, with 17 bases between. The time point is: baseline, week 1 (first vaccination visit). Treatment defined: pre-vaccination baseline after standard-of-care therapy. The rearrangement links TRBV30 to TRBJ2-3; no definite D call. This specimen consisted of PBMCs, obtained from a glioma patient treated with radiotherapy, temozolomide or both. The TCR comes from a woman between 40 and 50 years old with glioma. Some clones in this sample may be carry-over from other donors' samples. The CDR3 sequence is CAHLGSRGDTQYF. The CDR3 DNA reads TGTGCCCACCTAGGGTCTCGAGGAGATACGCAGTATTTT.